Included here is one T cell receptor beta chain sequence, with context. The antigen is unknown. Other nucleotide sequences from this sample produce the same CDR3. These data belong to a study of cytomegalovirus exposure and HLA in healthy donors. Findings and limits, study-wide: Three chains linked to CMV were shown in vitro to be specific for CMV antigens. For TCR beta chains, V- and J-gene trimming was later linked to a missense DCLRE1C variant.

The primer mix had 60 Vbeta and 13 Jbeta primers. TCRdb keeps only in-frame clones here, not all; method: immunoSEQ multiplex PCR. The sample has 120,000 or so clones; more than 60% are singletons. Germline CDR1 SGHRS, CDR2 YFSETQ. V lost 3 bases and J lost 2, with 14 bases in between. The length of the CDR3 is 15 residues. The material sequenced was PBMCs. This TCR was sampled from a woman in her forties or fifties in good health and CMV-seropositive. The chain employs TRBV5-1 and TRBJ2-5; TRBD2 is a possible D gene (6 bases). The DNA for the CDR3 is TGCGCCAGCAGCTCTGCAGGTGGGACTCAAGAGACCCAGTACTTC. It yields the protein CASSSAGGTQETQYF. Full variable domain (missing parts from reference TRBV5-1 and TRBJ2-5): KAGVTQTPRYLIKTRGQQVTLSCSPISGHRSVSWYQQTPGQGLQFLFEYFSETQRNKGNFPGRFSGRQFSNSRSEMNVSTLELGDSALYLCASSSAGGTQETQYFGPGTRLLVL.